This TCR beta chain was recovered during a study of metastatic and nonmetastatic thyroid tumors. Study overall: Samples came from malignant and benign thyroid patients, and repertoires were compared across blood and tumor or nodule tissue.

This clone has a handful of counts. The antigen is not known. Compared with germline, one end of the junction differs, possibly owing to a read error. Each patient came to thyroid surgery without any prior treatment (of any kind). Study processing details: The distant-metastasis classifier for papillary thyroid cancer was built from CDR3 differences across clinicopathological groups. From the PCR reads, TCRdb re-called clones with MiXCR. TCRdb assigned the V and J calls; the authors' analysis was not used. In the table there are fewer than 25,000 clones, around 11% of which are singletons. Whole-study findings and limits: Patients with malignant thyroid tumors reportedly had significantly higher TCR beta diversity than those with benign nodules, in blood and tumor.

Input material: blood. This receptor was identified in a female donor with papillary thyroid cancer or a benign thyroid nodule (not recorded which). Some clones in this sample may be carry-over from other donors' samples.

CDR3: CASSPTSGPYNERFF. The CDR3, as DNA: TGTGCCAGTAGTCCGACTAGCGGACCTTACAATGAGCGGTTCTTC. The chain uses TRBV19 and TRBJ2-1; 9 bases are a match to TRBD2. Per the germline V gene, CDR1 is LNHDA and CDR2 is SQIVND (reference sequence). There are 15 residues in the CDR3.